These 12 T cell receptor beta chains were sequenced from one sample in a study of cytomegalovirus exposure and HLA in healthy donors (dated by TCRdb to the late 2010s). The protocol used for the library was the immunoSEQ multiplex PCR assay. The multiplex PCR relied on a mix of 60 forward primers for TCR Vbeta segments and 13 reverse primers for TCR Jbeta segments. TCRdb limited this immuneACCESS table to in-frame rearrangements with V and J called. A share of clones is missing; checked studies link under half to unresolved V genes, and the rest is unexplained. Recorded for this sample are 130,000 or so clones; 77% of them occurred a single time. The ten largest make up around 1.5% of the sample. The source material was PBMCs. The source of these receptors is a woman aged 35 to 49 in good health and CMV-seronegative.

CDR3: CASSLVGGNSGEQYF. The CDR3 DNA reads TGTGCCAGCAGCTTAGTTGGCGGTAACTCGGGCGAGCAGTACTTC. V is TRBV7-8 and J is TRBJ2-7; D ambiguous. Germline CDR1 and CDR2: SGHVS and FQNEAQ. The CDR3 is made up of 15 amino acids. Deletions cut 1 base from V and 6 bases from J, with 16 bases between.

The chain employs TRBV4-3 and TRBJ2-1; 10 positions match TRBD1. Germline values: CDR1 LGHNA, CDR2 YSLEER. J was trimmed by 5 bases and V by 0 bases; bases with no gene match: 4. The CDR3 contains 16 residues. The CDR3 DNA follows: TGCGCCAGCAGCCAAGATTGGGGGACAGGGGACAATGAGCAGTTCTTC. Translating gives CASSQDWGTGDNEQFF.

The chain has TRBV19 and TRBJ1-2; a weak D match, TRBD1 (5 bases). V shed 5 bases and J shed 4 bases, with 17 bases lying between them. The CDR3 has 15 residues. Germline V gene sequence: CDR1 LNHDA, CDR2 SQIVND (reference sequence). CDR3 sequence: CASSPGGGFSYGYTF. The CDR3 DNA sequence: TGTGCCAGTAGTCCCGGGGGGGGGTTTAGCTATGGCTACACCTTC.

This chain connects TRBV6-1 to TRBJ1-4, with no clear D. With 1 base removed from V and 7 bases from J, the gap between germline ends came to 16 bases. The CDR3 is made up of 16 amino acids. The V gene's germline CDR1 is MNHNS and CDR2 SASEGT. Here the CDR3 DNA reads TGTGCCAGCAGTGAAGAGGGAGTTGGTTCAGTTGAAAAACTGTTTTTT. Protein product: CASSEEGVGSVEKLFF.

The V gene is TRBV10-2, the J gene TRBJ1-4; 9 bases map to TRBD1. Germline assignment: CDR1 WSHSY and CDR2 SAAADI. The CDR3 contains 15 residues. Trimming took 8 bases from V and 2 from J; bases not matched to a gene: 6. The CDR3: CASGGQGGTNEKLFF. The CDR3 region has the DNA TGCGCCAGCGGGGGACAGGGTGGGACTAATGAAAAACTGTTTTTT.

The chain links TRBV7-3 to TRBJ2-5; D gene unclear. Trimming took off 2 bases at V and 5 bases at J, with 9 bases between the two ends. Looked up from germline, CDR1 is SGHTA and CDR2 is FQGTGA. This CDR3 has 13 residues. The CDR3 region is CASSLGVRETQYF. The CDR3, as DNA: TGTGCCAGCAGCTTAGGCGTGAGGGAGACCCAGTACTTC. The full variable domain, rest sourced from reference TRBV7-3 and TRBJ2-5, is GAGVSQTPSNKVTEKGKYVELRCDPISGHTALYWYRQSLGQGPEFLIYFQGTGAADDSGLPNDRFFAVRPEGSVSTLKIQRTERGDSAVYLCASSLGVRETQYFGPGTRLLVL.

This chain connects TRBV28 to TRBJ2-7; 7 bases line up with TRBD2. CDR3 size: 14 residues. V trimming: 4 bases; J trimming: 2 bases; junction bases outside the gene matches: 5. The V gene's germline CDR1 is MDHEN and CDR2 SYDVKM. The CDR3, as DNA: TGTGCCAGCAGTTATACCGGGACTACCTACGAGCAGTACTTC. Its protein product is CASSYTGTTYEQYF.

The chain employs TRBV5-4 and TRBJ2-1; D perhaps matches TRBD1 (6 bases). The CDR3 extends over 15 amino acids. Germline values: CDR1 SGHNT, CDR2 YYREEE (reference sequence). Deletions cut 5 bases from V and 0 bases from J, with 12 bases between. The CDR3 DNA reads TGTGCCAGCAGGCTGACAGGTCGCTCCTACAATGAGCAGTTCTTC. Protein sequence: CASRLTGRSYNEQFF.

The V and J genes are TRBV2 and TRBJ1-2, with D uncertain. Germline V lookup: CDR1 SNHLY, CDR2 FYNNEI. The CDR3 is 12 residues long. The germline V and J ends were trimmed by 10 bases and 4 bases, with 13 bases remaining between them. CDR3 bases: TGTGCCACCCTCCCCCTTAGCTATGGCTACACCTTC. Its translation is CATLPLSYGYTF. The full variable domain, completed using reference TRBV2 and TRBJ1-2, is EPEVTQTPSHQVTQMGQEVILRCVPISNHLYFYWYRQILGQKVEFLVSFYNNEISEKSEIFDDQFSVERPDGSNFTLKIRSTKLEDSAMYFCATLPLSYGYTFGSGTRLTVV.

This chain uses TRBV6-1 with TRBJ1-2, with D possibly TRBD1 on 6 matching bases. Trimming took 7 bases from V and 1 from J, leaving 10 bases between them. The CDR3 has 13 residues. CDR1 and CDR2 from the germline V gene are MNHNS and SASEGT. The CDR3 protein is CASTQQGNYGYTF. CDR3 coding DNA: TGTGCCAGCACCCAACAGGGTAACTATGGCTACACCTTC.

The chain joins TRBV4-2 to TRBJ2-5; 12 bases map to TRBD2. Germline values: CDR1 LGHNA, CDR2 YNFKEQ. Losses at the gene ends were 4 bases for V and 2 bases for J; bases not matched to a gene: 2. The CDR3 is 15 amino acids. This CDR3 reads CASSPGTSGQETQYF. The CDR3 DNA reads as TGTGCCAGCAGCCCCGGGACTAGCGGGCAAGAGACCCAGTACTTC.

This clone came up a few times. The V and J genes are TRBV7-9 and TRBJ2-5; tentatively, D is TRBD2 (6 bases). Gene TRBJ2-7 matches the end of the DNA better, so the J call may be wrong. This CDR3 contains 15 residues. From germline, CDR1 is SEHNR and CDR2 FQNEAQ (reference sequence). CDR3 in amino acids: CASSSIGGDSYEQYF. As DNA, the CDR3 is TGTGCCAGCAGCTCTATCGGGGGAGACTCCTACGAGCAGTACTTC.